A single sample is the source of the 22 T cell receptor beta chains below, sequenced in a study of early T cells in non-severe SARS-CoV-2 infection (dated by TCRdb to the early 2020s). Receptor libraries were prepared by 5' RACE. Instrument on record: NextSeq 500. TCRdb applied fastp at Q25 and MiXCR to the public reads, then kept only in-frame beta chains. Rows are combined by CDR3 protein, so each entry shows the most common genes and DNA. The sample data list 30,000 to 40,000 distinct CDR3 sequences, and about 5% of these were observed just once. The ten largest clones represent around 15% of the sample. Input material: whole blood. The origin of the receptors is an adult who was a healthcare worker with PCR-confirmed SARS-CoV-2 infection or an uninfected control (not recorded which).

In its sample, this clonotype was seen many times. This chain joins TRBV6-1 and TRBJ2-7; D is undetermined. Germline V CDR1 and CDR2: MNHNS, SASEGT. The V gene lost 2 bases and the J gene lost 9 bases, with 11 bases spanning the gap. This CDR3 is built from 12 residues. The CDR3 bases are TGTGCCAGCAGTGAATCCCCTGGTCGGCAGTACTTC. Its translation: CASSESPGRQYF.

This clonotype appeared many times. V and J are TRBV3-1 and TRBJ2-1; D call uncertain. The CDR3 covers 16 residues. Germline CDR1 LGHDT, CDR2 YNNKEL (reference sequence). Trimming took 0 bases from V and 7 from J, leaving 16 bases between them. The CDR3 bases are TGTGCCAGCAGCCAAGATCAACTGCCCCCGAGGAATGAGCAGTTCTTC. This encodes CASSQDQLPPRNEQFF.

This clonotype was observed many times. CDR3 amino acids: CASTLPGITGELFF. The CDR3 DNA sequence: TGTGCCAGCACATTACCAGGGATAACCGGGGAGCTGTTTTTT. The chain recombines TRBV5-5 with TRBJ2-2; maybe TRBD1 (5 bases). The germline V gene has CDR1 SGHKS and CDR2 YYEKEE (reference sequence). This CDR3 spans 14 amino acids. V was clipped by 6 bases and J by 5 bases, with 14 bases between them.

This clonotype was seen ten or more times. The V and J genes are TRBV11-2 and TRBJ1-4; D unclear. The CDR3 is 12 residues long. V lost 5 bases, J lost 10 bases, and 11 bases lay in between. Germline-derived CDR1 and CDR2 are SGHAT and FQNNGV. Here the CDR3 reads CASSPGGGKLFF. CDR3 nucleotide sequence: TGTGCCAGCAGCCCCGGAGGAGGAAAACTGTTTTTT.

This clonotype was recorded many times. J is TRBJ2-7 and V is TRBV20-1; 8 bases align to TRBD2. The CDR3 runs to 15 residues. Germline CDR1 is DFQATT and CDR2 is SNEGSKA (reference sequence). V dropped 2 bases and J dropped 0; count of bases not matched to a gene: 6. The CDR3 sequence: CSARSSGGDSYEQYF. For the CDR3, the DNA is TGCAGTGCTAGATCCAGCGGGGGTGACTCCTACGAGCAGTACTTC.

This clonotype came up many times. The J gene is TRBJ2-7, the V gene TRBV11-2; weak D call: TRBD2 (6 bases). V was cut by 5 bases and J by 0 bases, with 14 bases left in between. This CDR3 has 15 residues. The germline V gene encodes CDR1 SGHAT and CDR2 FQNNGV. In DNA form, the CDR3 reads TGTGCCAGCAGCCGAGTCGTCGGGGGCTCCTACGAGCAGTACTTC. It codes for CASSRVVGGSYEQYF.

This clonotype was found many times. The chain has TRBV3-1 and TRBJ1-5; 10 positions agree with TRBD1. This CDR3 spans 14 amino acids. V dropped 6 bases and J dropped 3; count of bases not matched to a gene: 2. Germline-derived CDR1 and CDR2 are LGHDT and YNNKEL (reference sequence). CDR3 loop: CASRGQGLNQPQHF. In nucleotides, the CDR3 is TGTGCCAGCAGGGGACAGGGGCTCAATCAGCCCCAGCATTTT.

This clonotype was found many times. V gene TRBV6-5 combines with J gene TRBJ2-7, with D possibly TRBD1 on 5 matching bases. Trimming stripped 4 bases from V and 5 bases from J, with 9 bases between. The CDR3 runs to 12 residues. The germline CDR1 and CDR2 sequences are MNHEY and SVGAGI. For the CDR3, the DNA is TGTGCCAGCAGTTCGGACATCCACGAGCAGTACTTC. Amino acid sequence: CASSSDIHEQYF.

V and J are TRBV5-4 and TRBJ1-2; TRBD1 matches 10 bases. There are 15 residues in the CDR3. Trimming took 4 bases from V and 3 from J; bases not matched to a gene: 6. Germline V CDR1 and CDR2: SGHNT, YYREEE (reference sequence). In DNA form, the CDR3 reads TGTGCCAGCAGCAACCGGGACAGGGGATACTATGGCTACACCTTC. It encodes CASSNRDRGYYGYTF.

V and J are TRBV30 and TRBJ2-2; no firm D call. Trimming left V 4 bases short and J 7 bases short, with 13 bases between. The germline V gene has CDR1 GTSNPN and CDR2 SVGIG (reference sequence). This CDR3 comprises 13 residues. The CDR3 region has the DNA TGTGCCTGGAAAAAGTTTACCGGCGGGGAGCTGTTTTTT. Translated: CAWKKFTGGELFF.

In this sample, this clonotype turned up a few times. This chain uses TRBV3-1 with TRBJ2-4, with TRBD1 as a possible D gene (5 bases). The CDR3 runs to 17 residues. From germline, CDR1 is LGHDT and CDR2 YNNKEL (reference sequence). Trimming pared 5 bases from V and 0 bases from J, leaving 17 bases between. DNA of the CDR3: TGTGCCAGCAGCTCGCTAGGGGTAGGGATAGCCAAAAACATTCAGTACTTC. The encoded protein is CASSSLGVGIAKNIQYF. Full variable domain (remainder filled in from reference TRBV3-1 and TRBJ2-4): DTAVSQTPKYLVTQMGNDKSIKCEQNLGHDTMYWYKQDSKKFLKIMFSYNNKELIINETVPNRFSPKSPDKAHLNLHINSLELGDSAVYFCASSSLGVGIAKNIQYFGAGTRLSVL.

This clonotype was observed many times. The rearrangement links TRBV7-8 to TRBJ2-7, with D uncertain. The CDR3 has 15 amino acids. V dropped 5 bases and J dropped 0 bases, with 14 bases sitting between them. CDR1 and CDR2 from the germline V gene are SGHVS and FQNEAQ. As DNA, the CDR3 is TGTGCCAGCAGCGCCACTCTTGAGAGCTCCTACGAGCAGTACTTC. Protein: CASSATLESSYEQYF.

In this sample, this clonotype turned up many times. The V call is TRBV20-1, the J call TRBJ2-1; the match to TRBD2 covers 8 bases. From germline, CDR1 is DFQATT and CDR2 SNEGSKA (reference sequence). The CDR3 is 16 residues long. J gave up 0 bases and V 7 bases, and 11 bases lay outside the gene matches. The CDR3 spells CSVPRRGESSYNEQFF. Written as DNA, the CDR3 is TGCAGTGTCCCTCGGCGGGGGGAAAGCTCCTACAATGAGCAGTTCTTC.

This clonotype has a count of ten or more. This chain links TRBV12-3 or TRBV12-4 with TRBJ2-5; no firm D call. The ends were cut back, 7 bases at V and 9 bases at J, with 18 bases in the middle. The CDR3 has 13 residues. The CDR3 is CASTSSSNQAQYF. The CDR3 region has the DNA TGTGCCAGCACCTCCTCTTCTAATCAGGCCCAGTACTTC.

The chain couples TRBV3-1 to TRBJ2-3, with D unresolved. This CDR3 comprises 16 residues. V was trimmed by 2 bases and J by 2 bases, leaving 14 bases between them. Germline loops: CDR1 LGHDT, CDR2 YNNKEL (reference sequence). CDR3 in amino acids: CASSQLHGYSTDTQYF. In DNA, the CDR3 is TGTGCCAGCAGCCAATTGCACGGGTACTCCACAGATACGCAGTATTTT.

Many counts were recorded for this clonotype. The chain couples TRBV7-6 to TRBJ2-2; 11 bases align to TRBD2. V was pared by 10 bases and J by 6 bases, with 16 bases of the junction left unmatched. This CDR3 is 17 amino acids long. CDR1 and CDR2 (germline): SGHVS, FNYEAQ. The CDR3: CATTGGLAVSEAGELFF. Here the CDR3 DNA reads TGTGCCACCACGGGGGGACTAGCGGTCTCTGAAGCCGGGGAGCTGTTTTTT.

This sequence joins TRBV11-2 and TRBJ2-1; 10 bases map to TRBD1. The V and J ends lost 5 bases and 1 base, in that order; junction bases with no gene match: 2. Looked up from germline, CDR1 is SGHAT and CDR2 is FQNNGV. The length of the CDR3 is 15 residues. CDR3 DNA sequence: TGTGCCAGCAGCCTGGGACAGGGGTCCTACAATGAGCAGTTCTTC. Residues: CASSLGQGSYNEQFF. Using reference TRBV11-2 and TRBJ2-1 for the parts outside the CDR3, the full variable domain is EAGVAQSPRYKIIEKRQSVAFWCNPISGHATLYWYQQILGQGPKLLIQFQNNGVVDDSQLPKDRFSAERLKGVDSTLKIQPAKLEDSAVYLCASSLGQGSYNEQFFGPGTRLTVL.

This clonotype was observed at least ten times. V and J are TRBV18 and TRBJ1-2, with TRBD1 as a possible D gene (5 bases). Looked up from germline, CDR1 is KGHSH and CDR2 is LQKENI. The CDR3 contains 13 residues. Trimming shortened V by 6 bases and J by 2 bases, and 10 bases separated the two germline ends. This CDR3 is CASSETANYGYTF. The CDR3 nucleotides are TGTGCCAGCTCGGAGACAGCAAACTATGGCTACACCTTC. Full variable domain (remainder filled in from reference TRBV18 and TRBJ1-2): NAGVMQNPRHLVRRRGQEARLRCSPMKGHSHVYWYRQLPEEGLKFMVYLQKENIIDESGMPKERFSAEFPKEGPSILRIQQVVRGDSAAYFCASSETANYGYTFGSGTRLTVV.

This sequence joins TRBV30 and TRBJ2-1, with 9 bases fitting TRBD2. Germline V gene sequence: CDR1 GTSNPN, CDR2 SVGIG (reference sequence). The trim removed 1 base at V and 4 bases at J, leaving 5 bases unmatched. The CDR3 sequence is 15 residues long. The CDR3 DNA follows: TGTGCCTGGAGTGGGCTAGCGGGGACTTACAATGAGCAGTTCTTC. Amino acids: CAWSGLAGTYNEQFF.

This clonotype was detected many times. This rearrangement joins TRBV6-4 to TRBJ1-5, with a possible D match to TRBD1 (5 bases). Trimming removed 10 bases from V and 1 base from J, with 17 bases in between. This CDR3 has 15 residues. CDR1 is MRHNA, CDR2 SNTAGT, per germline. This chain's CDR3 is CATEGPAGSNQPQHF. The CDR3 DNA reads TGTGCCACCGAGGGGCCAGCCGGGAGCAATCAGCCCCAGCATTTT.

The rearrangement links TRBV2 to TRBJ1-6; possible D gene TRBD1, 6 bases. The CDR3 is 14 amino acids. V dropped 8 bases and J dropped 7 bases, with 15 bases sitting between them. Germline CDR1 and CDR2: SNHLY and FYNNEI. CDR3 region: CASGRGSLNSPLHF. As DNA, the CDR3 is TGTGCCAGCGGTAGGGGGTCCTTAAATTCACCCCTCCACTTT.

The table lists this clonotype with many counts. The chain couples TRBV4-1 to TRBJ1-5; TRBD1 matches at 7 bases. CDR1 is MGHRA, CDR2 YSYEKL, per germline. The CDR3 totals 15 residues. V lost 2 bases and J lost 7; bases outside the gene matches: 8. The CDR3: CASSQYTGAPQPQHF. Written as DNA, the CDR3 is TGCGCCAGCAGCCAATACACAGGGGCCCCCCAGCCCCAGCATTTT.